Given below is one T cell receptor (beta chain) in context. As yet, its antigen is unknown. This specimen belongs to a study of T cells after yellow fever vaccination. General study results and limits: Re-detected after boosting: most primary clones, about 95% of CD4 and roughly 88% of CD8. Sorted repertoires could include abundant contaminating clonotypes from bulk cells.

TCRdb itself ran the 5' RACE reads through MiXCR, one entry per CDR3 protein. In the table there are approximately 550,000 distinct CDR3 sequences, roughly 19% of which are singletons. This specimen was PBMCs, taken 15 days after the yellow fever booster vaccination. The TCR comes from a man younger than 40 who received the YFV17D yellow fever vaccine.

The CDR3 loop reads CATGTSGRSYLQYF. The DNA of the CDR3 is TGTGCCACGGGGACTAGCGGGAGGTCATACCTCCAGTACTTC. This chain joins TRBV10-3 and TRBJ2-7, with 15 nucleotides matching TRBD2. The CDR3 has 14 residues. CDR1 ENHRY and CDR2 SYGVKD come from the germline V gene. Trimming cost V 10 bases and J 10 bases; bases outside gene matches: 11.